The 19 T cell receptor beta chains below were found in one sample sequenced in a study of cytomegalovirus exposure and HLA in healthy donors (dated by TCRdb to 2015 to 2018). The receptor library was made with the immunoSEQ multiplex PCR assay. For the multiplex PCR, a mixture combining 60 forward primers for TCR Vbeta segments and 13 reverse primers for TCR Jbeta segments was used. TCRdb obtained this table from immuneACCESS and retained in-frame rearrangements with V and J assigned. These tables miss some clones; where compared with another copy, unresolved V genes account for less than half of the shortfall, and the remainder is unexplained. The table for this sample lists roughly 150,000 clones; about 75% of them were counted only once. About 11% of the sample rests with the top ten. Material for sequencing was PBMCs. The receptors here all came from a man aged 18 to 30 in good health and CMV-seropositive.

The sample holds a few counts of this clone. This CDR3 is CASGLRDTTEAFF. The CDR3 DNA reads as TGTGCTAGTGGTCTCCGGGACACCACTGAAGCTTTCTTT. The chain combines TRBV12-5 with TRBJ1-1, with D possibly being TRBD1 (6 bases). The germline gives CDR1 LGHNT, CDR2 FRNRAP. The CDR3 is made up of 13 amino acids. Trimming took off 5 bases at V and 4 bases at J, with 11 bases between the two ends.

The J gene is TRBJ2-7, the V gene TRBV18, with TRBD2 matching 7 bases. The CDR3 covers 15 residues. V gave up 2 bases and J gave up 5 bases; unmatched junction bases: 9. Germline V lookup: CDR1 KGHSH, CDR2 LQKENI. The CDR3 loop is CASSPSGLGVHEQYF. The DNA of the CDR3 is TGTGCCAGCTCACCATCCGGACTAGGGGTCCACGAGCAGTACTTC.

This chain uses TRBV5-4 with TRBJ2-1; 7 nucleotides align to TRBD2. CDR1 and CDR2 from the germline V gene are SGHNT and YYREEE (reference sequence). The CDR3 is 15 amino acids. The junction had 8 bases not matched to a gene; V was cut back by 3 bases and J by 5 bases. CDR3 nucleotides: TGTGCCAGCAGCTGGGGAGGGTATCTAGACAATGAGCAGTTCTTC. Amino acids: CASSWGGYLDNEQFF.

Comments on this clone: One junction end does not reproduce the germline sequence, and a read error may be involved. This chain uses TRBV27 with TRBJ1-5; the match to TRBD1 covers 9 bases. The CDR3 totals 15 residues. CDR1 is MNHEY and CDR2 is SMNVEV in the germline V gene (reference sequence). The CDR3 loop is CAGSLYGTGFRPQHF. As DNA, the CDR3 is TGTGCCGGCAGTTTATATGGGACAGGGTTCCGGCCCCAGCATTTT.

The chain links TRBV7-6 to TRBJ2-7; the match to TRBD1 covers 7 bases. J was trimmed by 1 base and V by 0 bases; bases with no gene match: 12. Germline CDR1 is SGHVS and CDR2 is FNYEAQ. The CDR3 length is 18 residues. The CDR3 DNA is TGTGCCAGCAGCTTAGCGATCCCGGGACAGCGACTTTCCTACGAGCAGTACTTC. This codes for CASSLAIPGQRLSYEQYF.

As to this clone: A read error may produce the germline difference seen at one junction end. The chain joins TRBV7-9 to TRBJ1-3; D is ambiguous. Germline V lookup: CDR1 SEHNR, CDR2 FQNEAQ (reference sequence). CDR3 length equals 14 residues. CDR3 in amino acids: CSSSRLSSGNTIYF. As DNA, the CDR3 is TGTTCCAGCAGCCGACTGAGCTCTGGAAACACCATATATTTT.

Written as DNA, the CDR3 is TGTGCCAGCAGTCTACAGGGATATACGCAGTATTTT. It yields the protein CASSLQGYTQYF. The V call is TRBV27, the J call TRBJ2-3; a weak D match, TRBD1 (6 bases). The CDR3 is 12 residues long. V was cut by 5 bases and J by 7 bases, with 10 bases left in between. CDR1 and CDR2 (germline): MNHEY, SMNVEV (reference sequence).

As for this clone: A read error may account for a junction end that differs from germline. V usage is TRBV5-8 and J usage is TRBJ1-1; tentative D call: TRBD1 (5 bases). Germline V gene lookup returns CDR1 SGHTS and CDR2 YDEGEE. The CDR3 has 14 amino acids. CDR3 region: CTSSYRGLNTEAFF. The CDR3 DNA is TGTACCAGCAGCTATAGGGGTCTGAACACTGAAGCTTTCTTT.

About this clone itself: The sample has other DNA sequences that encode this CDR3 too. The chain links TRBV27 to TRBJ2-7; 8 nucleotides agree with TRBD1. In germline, CDR1 is MNHEY, CDR2 SMNVEV (reference sequence). The CDR3 contains 14 residues. V gave up 2 bases and J gave up 3 bases; unmatched junction bases: 3. Here the CDR3 reads CASSLQGANYEQYF. The CDR3 DNA reads as TGTGCCAGCAGTTTACAGGGGGCAAACTACGAGCAGTACTTC.

As for this clone: At one of its ends the junction is not consistent with the germline gene, which may arise from a read error. This rearrangement joins TRBV18 to TRBJ1-4; D possibly corresponds to TRBD1 (5 bases). Germline CDR1 and CDR2: KGHSH and LQKENI. The CDR3 consists of 15 residues. The CDR3 DNA is TGTACCAGCTCACCCGACCTTGGGGGGAACGAAAAACTGTTTTTT. It codes for CTSSPDLGGNEKLFF.

This clone occurred a few times. V and J are TRBV30 and TRBJ2-3; unclear D gene. Trimming took 1 base from V and 3 from J, leaving 2 bases between them. The CDR3 has 11 amino acids. Germline lookup yields CDR1 GTSNPN and CDR2 SVGIG (reference sequence). The CDR3 sequence is CAWSATDTQYF. The DNA for the CDR3 is TGTGCCTGGAGTGCTACAGATACGCAGTATTTT. The entire variable domain, with the rest obtained from reference TRBV30 and TRBJ2-3, is as follows: SQTIHQWPATLVQPVGSPLSLECTVEGTSNPNLYWYRQAAGRGLQLLFYSVGIGQISSEVPQNLSASRPQDRQFILSSKKLLLSDSGFYLCAWSATDTQYFGPGTRLTVL.

The chain links TRBV5-1 to TRBJ1-4; 8 bases are a match to TRBD1. The CDR3 has 16 residues. Germline lookup yields CDR1 SGHRS and CDR2 YFSETQ. The V and J ends lost 4 bases and 3 bases, in that order; junction bases with no gene match: 8. This CDR3 reads CASSDRGRVANEKLFF. The CDR3 DNA reads as TGCGCCAGCAGCGACAGGGGAAGGGTGGCTAATGAAAAACTGTTTTTT.

This clone was seen a handful of times. The CDR3 bases are TGTGCCAGTAGCGAGTTAGCGGATTCCTACAATGAGCAGTTCTTC. Translating it yields CASSELADSYNEQFF. This chain connects TRBV19 to TRBJ2-1; D may be TRBD2 (6 bases). Germline CDR1 is LNHDA and CDR2 is SQIVND (reference sequence). CDR3 size: 15 residues. V gave up 6 bases and J gave up 1 base, with 13 bases separating them.

This chain uses TRBV7-9 with TRBJ1-4, with D possibly TRBD1 on 5 matching bases. Germline assignment: CDR1 SEHNR and CDR2 FQNEAQ (reference sequence). V lost 8 bases and J lost 4, with 8 bases in between. The CDR3 is made up of 12 amino acids. CDR3 in DNA: TGTGCCAGCGGGAGGGGTAATGAAAAACTGTTTTTT. Its protein is CASGRGNEKLFF.

This chain uses TRBV7-2 with TRBJ2-1, with D perhaps TRBD1 (5 bases). Germline V gene data show CDR1 as SGHTA and CDR2 as FQGNSA. The CDR3 is made up of 15 amino acids. The V end was cut by 0 bases, the J end by 3 bases, with 9 bases between. The CDR3 nucleotides read TGTGCCAGCAGCTTAGCGACAGATTACTACAATGAGCAGTTCTTC. Translation gives CASSLATDYYNEQFF.

This chain links TRBV28 with TRBJ1-2, with D uncertain. The CDR3 consists of 10 residues. The ends were cut back, 10 bases at V and 3 bases at J, with 6 bases in the middle. Germline V gives CDR1 MDHEN, CDR2 SYDVKM. CDR3 DNA sequence: TGTGCCACACGGGACTATGGCTACACCTTC. As protein: CATRDYGYTF.

The chain recombines TRBV7-2 with TRBJ2-7; TRBD2 might be the D (6 bases). From germline, CDR1 is SGHTA and CDR2 FQGNSA. CDR3 length: 16 amino acids. V was clipped by 2 bases and J by 0 bases, with 14 bases between them. The CDR3 DNA follows: TGTGCCAGCAGCTTAACCCTGACTAGTAGCTCCTACGAGCAGTACTTC. This codes for CASSLTLTSSSYEQYF. Together with reference TRBV7-2 and TRBJ2-7, the CDR3 gives the full variable domain: GAGVSQSPSNKVTEKGKDVELRCDPISGHTALYWYRQSLGQGLEFLIYFQGNSAPDKSGLPSDRFSAERTGGSVSTLTIQRTQQEDSAVYLCASSLTLTSSSYEQYFGPGTRLTVT.

Of note for this clone: This sample also contains other DNA sequences that code for the same CDR3. The chain carries TRBV7-8 and TRBJ2-1, with TRBD2 identical over 8 bases. The J segment lost 4 bases and the V segment lost 3 bases, leaving 5 bases of the junction unmatched. The germline gives CDR1 SGHVS, CDR2 FQNEAQ. This CDR3 has 15 amino acids. The CDR3 here is CASSLIAGRYNEQFF. The CDR3 coding sequence is TGTGCCAGCAGCTTGATAGCGGGGAGGTACAATGAGCAGTTCTTC.

The chain links TRBV18 to TRBJ1-1, with a tentative D call TRBD1 (6 bases). Germline lookup yields CDR1 KGHSH and CDR2 LQKENI. Between the trimmed V and J ends, which lost 3 bases and 2 bases, there was a span of 10 bases. There are 14 residues in the CDR3. The CDR3 sequence: CASSPGHVNTEAFF. The CDR3 coding sequence is TGTGCCAGCTCACCGGGACACGTTAACACTGAAGCTTTCTTT.